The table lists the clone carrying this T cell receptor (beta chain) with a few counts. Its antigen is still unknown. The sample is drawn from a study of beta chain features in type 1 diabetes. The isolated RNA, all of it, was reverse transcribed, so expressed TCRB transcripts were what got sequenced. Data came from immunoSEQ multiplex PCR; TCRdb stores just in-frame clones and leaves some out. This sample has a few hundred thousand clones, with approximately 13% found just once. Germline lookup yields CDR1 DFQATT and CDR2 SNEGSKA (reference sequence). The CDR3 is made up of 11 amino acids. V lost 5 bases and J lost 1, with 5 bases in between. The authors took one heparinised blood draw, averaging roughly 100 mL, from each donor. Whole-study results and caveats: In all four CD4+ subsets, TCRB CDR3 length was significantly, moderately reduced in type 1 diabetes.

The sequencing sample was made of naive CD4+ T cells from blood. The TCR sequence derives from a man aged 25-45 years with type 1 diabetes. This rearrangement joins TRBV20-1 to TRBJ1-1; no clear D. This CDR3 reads CSAGRNTEAFF. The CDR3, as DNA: TGCAGTGCTGGGCGGAACACTGAAGCTTTCTTT.